This T cell receptor beta chain was captured by sequencing in a study of T cells in tumors after PD-1 blockade. Sequencing was performed with immunoSEQ multiplex PCR; in TCRdb, only in-frame clones are kept and a portion is missing. The table shows approximately 63,000 clones, with around two thirds occurring only once. Trimming stripped 2 bases from V and 4 bases from J, with 12 bases between. The germline CDR1 and CDR2 sequences are GTSNPN and SVGIG (reference sequence). The CDR3 totals 14 residues. V is TRBV30 and J is TRBJ1-5, with a weak D call TRBD1 (6 bases). Sequences were derived from PBMCs, sampled after anti-PD-1 treatment. This TCR was recovered from a human donor with basal cell carcinoma. The CDR3 loop is CAWSQGTANQPQHF. The CDR3 DNA follows: TGTGCCTGGAGTCAGGGGACCGCGAATCAGCCCCAGCATTTT. Looking up the rest from reference TRBV30 and TRBJ1-5 gives the full variable domain: SQTIHQWPATLVQPVGSPLSLECTVEGTSNPNLYWYRQAAGRGLQLLFYSVGIGQISSEVPQNLSASRPQDRQFILSSKKLLLSDSGFYLCAWSQGTANQPQHFGDGTRLSIL.